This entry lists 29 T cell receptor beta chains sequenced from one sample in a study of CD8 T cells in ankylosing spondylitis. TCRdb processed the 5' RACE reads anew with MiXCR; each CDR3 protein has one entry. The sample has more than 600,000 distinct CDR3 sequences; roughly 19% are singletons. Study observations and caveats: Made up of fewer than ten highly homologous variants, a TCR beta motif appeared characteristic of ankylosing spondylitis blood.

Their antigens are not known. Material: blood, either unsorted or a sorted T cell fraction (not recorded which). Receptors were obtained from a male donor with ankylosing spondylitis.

CDR3 bases: TGTGCCAGCAGCGGGACAGGATATGGCTACACCTTC. It translates to CASSGTGYGYTF. V gene TRBV12-3 or TRBV12-4 combines with J gene TRBJ1-2; 8 bases agree with TRBD1. V was clipped by 6 bases and J by 5 bases; unmatched bases: 2. This CDR3 has 12 residues.

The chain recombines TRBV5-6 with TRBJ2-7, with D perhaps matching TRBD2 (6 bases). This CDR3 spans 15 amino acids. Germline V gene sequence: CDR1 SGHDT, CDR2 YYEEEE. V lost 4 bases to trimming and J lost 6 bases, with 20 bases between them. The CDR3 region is CASSRRVAVGGEQYF. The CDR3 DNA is TGTGCCAGCAGCAGGAGGGTTGCGGTGGGCGGCGAGCAGTACTTC.

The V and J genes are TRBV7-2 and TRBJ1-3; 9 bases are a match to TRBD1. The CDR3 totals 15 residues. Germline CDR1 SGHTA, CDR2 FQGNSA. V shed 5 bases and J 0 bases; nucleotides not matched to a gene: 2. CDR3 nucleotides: TGTGCCAGCAGCCGGGACAGGGACTCTGGAAACACCATATATTTT. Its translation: CASSRDRDSGNTIYF.

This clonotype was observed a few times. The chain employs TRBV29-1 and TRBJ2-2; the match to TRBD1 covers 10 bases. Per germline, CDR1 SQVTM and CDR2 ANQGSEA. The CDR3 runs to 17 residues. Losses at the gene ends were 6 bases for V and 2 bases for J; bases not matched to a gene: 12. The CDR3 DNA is TGCAGCGTGACTATATACCGGGACAGGGGAAACACCGGGGAGCTGTTTTTT. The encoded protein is CSVTIYRDRGNTGELFF.

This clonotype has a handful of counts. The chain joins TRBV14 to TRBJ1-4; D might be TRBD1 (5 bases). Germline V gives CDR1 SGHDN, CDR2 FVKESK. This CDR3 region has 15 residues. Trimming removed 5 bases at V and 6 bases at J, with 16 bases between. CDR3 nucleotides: TGTGCCAGCAGCTTCGGGGGAGGAGGCCATGAAAAACTGTTTTTT. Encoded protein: CASSFGGGGHEKLFF. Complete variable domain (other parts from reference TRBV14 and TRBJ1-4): EAGVTQFPSHSVIEKGQTVTLRCDPISGHDNLYWYRRVMGKEIKFLLHFVKESKQDESGMPNNRFLAERTGGTYSTLKVQPAELEDSGVYFCASSFGGGGHEKLFFGSGTQLSVL.

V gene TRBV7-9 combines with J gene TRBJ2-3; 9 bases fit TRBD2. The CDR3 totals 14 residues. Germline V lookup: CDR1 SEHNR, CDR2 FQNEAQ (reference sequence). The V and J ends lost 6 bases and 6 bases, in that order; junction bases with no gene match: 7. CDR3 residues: CASSSAGGRDTQYF. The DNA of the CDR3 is TGTGCCAGCAGTTCCGCGGGAGGGCGTGATACGCAGTATTTT.

The CDR3 loop is CASSTTGTGNTEAFF. The CDR3 DNA is TGTGCCAGCAGCACCACCGGGACGGGAAACACTGAAGCTTTCTTT. The V gene is TRBV6-1, the J gene TRBJ1-1; possibly TRBD1 for D (5 bases). CDR3 length: 15 residues. Germline V gene data show CDR1 as MNHNS and CDR2 as SASEGT. V was clipped by 6 bases and J by 2 bases, with 16 bases between them.

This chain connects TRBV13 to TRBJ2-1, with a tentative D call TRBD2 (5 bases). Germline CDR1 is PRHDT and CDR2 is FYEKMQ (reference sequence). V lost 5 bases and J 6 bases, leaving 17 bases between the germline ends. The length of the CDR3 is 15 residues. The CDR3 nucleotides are TGTGCCAGCAGCACGCGCCTAACTAGGGTCAATGAGCAGTTCTTC. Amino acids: CASSTRLTRVNEQFF.

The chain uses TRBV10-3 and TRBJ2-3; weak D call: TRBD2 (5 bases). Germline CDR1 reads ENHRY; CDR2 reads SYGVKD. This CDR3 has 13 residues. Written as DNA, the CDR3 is TGTGCATCCTCCGGGAAGTCAACAGATACGCAGTATTTT. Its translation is CASSGKSTDTQYF.

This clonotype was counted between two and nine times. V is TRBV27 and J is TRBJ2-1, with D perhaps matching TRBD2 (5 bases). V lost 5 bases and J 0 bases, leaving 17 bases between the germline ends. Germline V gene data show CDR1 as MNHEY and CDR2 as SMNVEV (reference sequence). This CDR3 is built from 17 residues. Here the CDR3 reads CASSLRRTAFSYNEQFF. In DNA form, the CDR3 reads TGTGCCAGCAGTCTCCGGAGGACGGCTTTCTCCTACAATGAGCAGTTCTTC.

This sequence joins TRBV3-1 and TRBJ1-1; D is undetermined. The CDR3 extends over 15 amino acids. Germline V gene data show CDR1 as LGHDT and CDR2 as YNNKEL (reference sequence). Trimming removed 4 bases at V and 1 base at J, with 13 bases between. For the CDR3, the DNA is TGTGCCAGCAGCCTCCACAGTCCCCCGAACACTGAAGCTTTCTTT. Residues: CASSLHSPPNTEAFF.

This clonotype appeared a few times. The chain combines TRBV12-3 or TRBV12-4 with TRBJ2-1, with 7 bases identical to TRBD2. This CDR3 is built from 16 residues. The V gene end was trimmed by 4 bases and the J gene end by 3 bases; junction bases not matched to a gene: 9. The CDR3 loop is CASSSSWSGIYNEQFF. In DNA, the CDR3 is TGTGCCAGCAGTTCCTCGTGGAGCGGGATCTACAATGAGCAGTTCTTC.

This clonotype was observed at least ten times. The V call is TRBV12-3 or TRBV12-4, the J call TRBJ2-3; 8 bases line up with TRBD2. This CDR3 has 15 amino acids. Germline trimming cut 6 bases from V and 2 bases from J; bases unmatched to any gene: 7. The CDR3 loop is CASSPGRASTDTQYF. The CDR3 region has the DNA TGTGCCAGCAGCCCCGGGAGGGCCTCCACAGATACGCAGTATTTT.

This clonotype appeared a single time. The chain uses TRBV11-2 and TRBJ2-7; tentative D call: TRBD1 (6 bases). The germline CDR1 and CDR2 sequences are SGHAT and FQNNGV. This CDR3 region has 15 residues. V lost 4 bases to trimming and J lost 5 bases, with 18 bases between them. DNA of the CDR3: TGTGCCAGCAGCTCCATTGGGGGCAGGGTTGACGAGCAGTACTTC. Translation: CASSSIGGRVDEQYF.

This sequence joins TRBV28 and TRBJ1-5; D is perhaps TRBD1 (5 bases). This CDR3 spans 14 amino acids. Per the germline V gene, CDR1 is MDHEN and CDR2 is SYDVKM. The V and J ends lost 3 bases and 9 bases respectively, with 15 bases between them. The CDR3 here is CASSFRAGTRPQHF. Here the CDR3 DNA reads TGTGCCAGCAGTTTTAGGGCAGGGACCCGGCCCCAGCATTTT.

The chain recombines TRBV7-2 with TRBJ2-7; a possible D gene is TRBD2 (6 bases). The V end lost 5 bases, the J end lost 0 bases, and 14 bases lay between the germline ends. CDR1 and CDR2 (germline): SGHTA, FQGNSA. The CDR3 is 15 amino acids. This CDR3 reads CASSPIAGTSYEQYF. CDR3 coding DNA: TGTGCCAGCAGCCCAATTGCGGGGACCTCCTACGAGCAGTACTTC. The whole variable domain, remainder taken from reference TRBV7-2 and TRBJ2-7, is GAGVSQSPSNKVTEKGKDVELRCDPISGHTALYWYRQSLGQGLEFLIYFQGNSAPDKSGLPSDRFSAERTGGSVSTLTIQRTQQEDSAVYLCASSPIAGTSYEQYFGPGTRLTVT.

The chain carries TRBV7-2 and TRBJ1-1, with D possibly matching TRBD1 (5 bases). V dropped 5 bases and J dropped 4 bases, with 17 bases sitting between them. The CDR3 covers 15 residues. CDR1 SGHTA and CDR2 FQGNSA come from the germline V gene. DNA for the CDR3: TGTGCCAGCAGCACCCCGGGACGTCGTTTCACTGAAGCTTTCTTT. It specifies CASSTPGRRFTEAFF. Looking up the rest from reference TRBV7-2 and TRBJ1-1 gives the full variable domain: GAGVSQSPSNKVTEKGKDVELRCDPISGHTALYWYRQSLGQGLEFLIYFQGNSAPDKSGLPSDRFSAERTGGSVSTLTIQRTQQEDSAVYLCASSTPGRRFTEAFFGQGTRLTVV.

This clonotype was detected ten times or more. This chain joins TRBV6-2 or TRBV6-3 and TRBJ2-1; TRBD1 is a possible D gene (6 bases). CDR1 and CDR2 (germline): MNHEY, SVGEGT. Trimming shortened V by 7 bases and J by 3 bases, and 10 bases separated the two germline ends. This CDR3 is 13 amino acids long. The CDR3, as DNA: TGTGCCAGCAAAACAGGGATCTACAATGAGCAGTTCTTC. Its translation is CASKTGIYNEQFF.

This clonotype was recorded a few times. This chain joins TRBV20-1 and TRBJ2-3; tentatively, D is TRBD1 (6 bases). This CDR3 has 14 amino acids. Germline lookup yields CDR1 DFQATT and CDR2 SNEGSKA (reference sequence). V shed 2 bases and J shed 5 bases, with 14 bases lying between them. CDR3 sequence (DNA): TGCAGTGCTAGACATACTATACAGGGAGATACGCAGTATTTT. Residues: CSARHTIQGDTQYF.

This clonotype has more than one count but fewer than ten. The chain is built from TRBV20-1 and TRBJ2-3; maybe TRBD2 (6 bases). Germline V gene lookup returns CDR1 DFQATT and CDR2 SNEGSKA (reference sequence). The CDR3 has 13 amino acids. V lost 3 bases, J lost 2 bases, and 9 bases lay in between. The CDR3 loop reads CSARAGITDTQYF. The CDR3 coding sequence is TGCAGTGCTAGGGCGGGGATCACAGATACGCAGTATTTT.

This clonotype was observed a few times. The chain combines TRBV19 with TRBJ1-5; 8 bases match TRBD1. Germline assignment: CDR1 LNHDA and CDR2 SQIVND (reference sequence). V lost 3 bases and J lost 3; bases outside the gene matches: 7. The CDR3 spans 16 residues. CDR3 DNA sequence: TGTGCCAGTAGTATCCTTTGGACAGGGAACAATCAGCCCCAGCATTTT. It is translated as CASSILWTGNNQPQHF.

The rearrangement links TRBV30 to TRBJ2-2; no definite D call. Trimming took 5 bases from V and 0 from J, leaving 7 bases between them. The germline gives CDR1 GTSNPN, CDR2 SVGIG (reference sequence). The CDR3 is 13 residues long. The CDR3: CAWEYPNTGELFF. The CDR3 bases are TGTGCCTGGGAATACCCGAACACCGGGGAGCTGTTTTTT. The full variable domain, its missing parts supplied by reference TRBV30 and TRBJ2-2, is SQTIHQWPATLVQPVGSPLSLECTVEGTSNPNLYWYRQAAGRGLQLLFYSVGIGQISSEVPQNLSASRPQDRQFILSSKKLLLSDSGFYLCAWEYPNTGELFFGEGSRLTVL.

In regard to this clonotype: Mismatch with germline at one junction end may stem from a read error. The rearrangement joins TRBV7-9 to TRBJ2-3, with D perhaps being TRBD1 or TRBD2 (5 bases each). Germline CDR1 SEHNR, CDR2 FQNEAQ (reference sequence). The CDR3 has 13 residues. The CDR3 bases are TGTGCCGGCAGGGACCCCCTCTCAGATACGCAGTATTTT. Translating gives CAGRDPLSDTQYF.

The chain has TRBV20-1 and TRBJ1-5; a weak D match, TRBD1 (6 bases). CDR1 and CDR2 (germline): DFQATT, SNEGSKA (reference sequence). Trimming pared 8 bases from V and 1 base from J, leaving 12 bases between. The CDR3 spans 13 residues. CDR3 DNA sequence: TGCAGTTCAGGGGCAGGAAGCAATCAGCCCCAGCATTTT. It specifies CSSGAGSNQPQHF.

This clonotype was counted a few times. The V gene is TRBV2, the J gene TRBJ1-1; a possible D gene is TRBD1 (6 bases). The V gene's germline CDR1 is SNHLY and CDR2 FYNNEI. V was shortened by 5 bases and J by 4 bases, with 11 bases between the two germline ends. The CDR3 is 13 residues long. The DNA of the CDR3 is TGTGCCAGCAGTCCACAGGGAAGCACTGAAGCTTTCTTT. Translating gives CASSPQGSTEAFF. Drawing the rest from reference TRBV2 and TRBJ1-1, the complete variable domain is EPEVTQTPSHQVTQMGQEVILRCVPISNHLYFYWYRQILGQKVEFLVSFYNNEISEKSEIFDDQFSVERPDGSNFTLKIRSTKLEDSAMYFCASSPQGSTEAFFGQGTRLTVV.

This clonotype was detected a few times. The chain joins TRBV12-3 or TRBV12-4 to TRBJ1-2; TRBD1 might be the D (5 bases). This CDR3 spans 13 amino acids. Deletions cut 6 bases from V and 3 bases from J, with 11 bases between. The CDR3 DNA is TGTGCCAGCAGATTAACAGGAGACTATGGCTACACCTTC. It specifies CASRLTGDYGYTF.

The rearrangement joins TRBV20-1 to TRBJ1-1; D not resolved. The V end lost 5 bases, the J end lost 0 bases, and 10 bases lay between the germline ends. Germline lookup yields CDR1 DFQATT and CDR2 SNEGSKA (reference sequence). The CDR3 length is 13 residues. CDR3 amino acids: CSALRQLNTEAFF. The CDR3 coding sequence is TGCAGTGCTCTTAGGCAGCTGAACACTGAAGCTTTCTTT.

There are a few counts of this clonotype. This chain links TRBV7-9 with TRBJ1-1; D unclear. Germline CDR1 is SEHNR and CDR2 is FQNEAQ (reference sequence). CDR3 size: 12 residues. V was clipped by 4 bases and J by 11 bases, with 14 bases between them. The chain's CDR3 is CASSSGRLRAFF. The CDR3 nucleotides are TGTGCCAGCAGCTCCGGACGACTTCGGGCTTTCTTT.

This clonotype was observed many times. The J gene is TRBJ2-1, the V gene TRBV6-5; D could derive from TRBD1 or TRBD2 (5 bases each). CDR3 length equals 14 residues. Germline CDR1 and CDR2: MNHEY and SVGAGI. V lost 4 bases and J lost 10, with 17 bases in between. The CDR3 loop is CASSSQRDGAEQFF. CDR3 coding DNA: TGTGCCAGCAGTTCCCAAAGGGACGGGGCGGAGCAGTTCTTC.